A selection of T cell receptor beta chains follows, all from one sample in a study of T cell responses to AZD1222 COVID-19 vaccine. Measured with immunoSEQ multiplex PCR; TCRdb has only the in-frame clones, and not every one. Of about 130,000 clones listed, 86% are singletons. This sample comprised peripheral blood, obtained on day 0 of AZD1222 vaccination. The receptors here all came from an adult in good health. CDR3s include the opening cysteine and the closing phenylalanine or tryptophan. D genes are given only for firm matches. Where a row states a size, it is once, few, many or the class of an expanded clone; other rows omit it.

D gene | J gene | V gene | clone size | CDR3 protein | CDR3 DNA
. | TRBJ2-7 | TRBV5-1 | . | CASSSGIRQASSYEQYF | TGCGCCAGCAGCTCAGGTATTCGGCAGGCGAGCTCCTACGAGCAGTACTTC
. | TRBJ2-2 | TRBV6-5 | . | CASSYRGGTGELFF | TGTGCCAGCAGTTACAGGGGCGGCACCGGGGAGCTGTTTTTT
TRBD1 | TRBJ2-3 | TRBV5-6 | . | CASSPGTGRPDTQYF | TGTGCCAGCAGCCCCGGGACAGGGAGACCAGATACGCAGTATTTT
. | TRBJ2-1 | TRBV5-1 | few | CASSLGGESSYNEQFF | TGCGCCAGCAGCTTGGGGGGCGAGAGCTCCTACAATGAGCAGTTCTTC
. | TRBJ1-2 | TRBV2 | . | CASSDGRDLWGYTF | TGTGCCAGCAGTGACGGCAGGGACCTTTGGGGCTACACCTTC
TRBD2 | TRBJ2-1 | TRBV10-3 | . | CAISEGAGLAKEQFF | TGTGCCATCAGTGAGGGGGCGGGACTAGCGAAAGAGCAGTTCTTC
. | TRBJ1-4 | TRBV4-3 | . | CASSRSGHYNEKLFF | TGCGCCAGCAGCCGTTCGGGACATTATAATGAAAAACTGTTTTTT
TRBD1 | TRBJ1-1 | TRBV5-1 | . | CASSLTTGERTEAFF | TGCGCCAGCAGCTTAACGACAGGGGAAAGGACTGAAGCTTTCTTT
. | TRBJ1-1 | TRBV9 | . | CASSEGHTNTEAFF | TGTGCCAGCAGCGAGGGTCATACGAACACTGAAGCTTTCTTT
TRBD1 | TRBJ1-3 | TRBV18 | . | CASSMTMPDRGGNTIYF | TGTGCCAGCTCGATGACTATGCCGGACAGGGGTGGAAACACCATATATTTT
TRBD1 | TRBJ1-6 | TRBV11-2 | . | CASSLDRAPLHF | TGTGCCAGCAGCTTGGACAGGGCACCCCTCCACTTT
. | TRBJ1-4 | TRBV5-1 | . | CASSFLGTTNEKLFF | TGCGCCAGCAGCTTCCTCGGGACCACCAATGAAAAACTGTTTTTT
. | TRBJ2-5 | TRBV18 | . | CASSPFRTLEAETQYF | TGTGCCAGCTCACCATTCCGGACACTCGAAGCAGAGACCCAGTACTTC
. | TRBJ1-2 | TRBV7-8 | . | CASSLGAGYGYTF | TGTGCCAGCAGCTTAGGTGCGGGGTATGGCTACACCTTC
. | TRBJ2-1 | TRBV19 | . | CASSKGRGLLGSGVGNEQFF | TGTGCCAGTAGTAAAGGCCGGGGGCTACTGGGGAGCGGAGTGGGCAATGAGCAGTTCTTC
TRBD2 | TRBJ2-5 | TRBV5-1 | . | CASGWGGTRQETQYF | TGCGCCAGCGGCTGGGGGGGGACCCGCCAAGAGACCCAGTACTTC
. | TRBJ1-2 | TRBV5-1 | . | CASSSQTANYGYTF | TGCGCCAGCAGCTCCCAGACAGCTAACTATGGCTACACCTTC
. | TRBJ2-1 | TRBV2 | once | CASSRGSYNEQFF | TGTGCCAGCTCCAGGGGCTCCTACAATGAGCAGTTCTTC
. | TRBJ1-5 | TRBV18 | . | CASRGSNQPQHF | TGTGCCAGCAGGGGTAGCAATCAGCCCCAGCATTTT
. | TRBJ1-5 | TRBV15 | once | CATSREGVSNQPQHF | TGTGCCACCAGCAGAGAAGGAGTTAGCAATCAGCCCCAGCATTTT
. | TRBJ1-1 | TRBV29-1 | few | CSVTIPSRTEAFF | TGCAGCGTTACTATCCCCAGCCGCACTGAAGCTTTCTTT
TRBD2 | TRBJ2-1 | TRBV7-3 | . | CASSPNSGGNYNEQFF | TGTGCCAGCAGCCCAAATAGCGGGGGGAACTACAATGAGCAGTTCTTC
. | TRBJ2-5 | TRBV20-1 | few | CSAGGRYQETQYF | TGCAGTGCTGGTGGACGGTACCAAGAGACCCAGTACTTC
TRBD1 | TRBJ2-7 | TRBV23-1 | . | CASPLAPGQSSYEQYF | TGCGCCAGCCCCCTGGCCCCGGGACAGAGCTCCTACGAGCAGTACTTC
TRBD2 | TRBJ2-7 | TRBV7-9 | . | CASSPVAGAGSYEQYF | TGTGCCAGCAGCCCTGTTGCGGGAGCAGGTTCCTACGAGCAGTACTTC
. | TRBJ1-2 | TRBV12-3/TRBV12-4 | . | CATHRGERGYTF | TGTGCCACTCATCGTGGGGAGAGGGGCTACACCTTC
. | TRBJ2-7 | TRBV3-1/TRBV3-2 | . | CASSQSSYEQYF | TGTGCCAGCAGCCAATCCTCCTACGAGCAGTACTTC
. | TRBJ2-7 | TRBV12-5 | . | CASAYTPSYEQYF | TGTGCTAGTGCCTATACACCGTCCTACGAGCAGTACTTC
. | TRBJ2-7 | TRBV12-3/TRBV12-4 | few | CASSLGGLYEQYF | TGTGCCAGCAGTTTAGGGGGCCTCTACGAGCAGTACTTC
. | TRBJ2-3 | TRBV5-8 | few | CASSPNAGPSTDTQYF | TGTGCCAGCAGCCCGAACGCAGGGCCTAGCACAGATACGCAGTATTTT
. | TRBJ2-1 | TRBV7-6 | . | CASSLDGESSYNEQFF | TGTGCCAGCAGCTTAGACGGGGAAAGCTCCTACAATGAGCAGTTCTTC
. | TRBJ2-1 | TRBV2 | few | CARGGDYDNEQFF | TGTGCCAGAGGGGGGGACTATGACAATGAGCAGTTCTTC
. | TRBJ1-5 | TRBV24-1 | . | CATSTPGQPQHF | TGTGCCACCAGTACCCCCGGGCAGCCCCAGCATTTT
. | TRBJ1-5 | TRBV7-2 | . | CASSSGHQPQHF | TGTGCCAGCAGCTCGGGACACCAACCCCAGCATTTT
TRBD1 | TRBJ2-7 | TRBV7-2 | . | CASSSTPGGYEQYF | TGTGCCAGCAGCTCCACGCCAGGGGGCTACGAGCAGTACTTC
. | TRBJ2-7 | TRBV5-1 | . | CASSLPPLNEQYF | TGCGCCAGCAGCTTGCCACCCCTAAACGAGCAGTACTTC
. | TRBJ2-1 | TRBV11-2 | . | CASSPNLDEQFF | TGTGCCAGCAGCCCTAACCTCGATGAGCAGTTCTTC
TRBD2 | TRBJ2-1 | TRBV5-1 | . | CASSYGLAGNYYNEQFF | TGCGCCAGCAGTTACGGACTAGCGGGTAACTACTACAATGAGCAGTTCTTC
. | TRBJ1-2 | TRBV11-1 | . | CASSSRTGTNYGYTF | TGTGCCAGCAGCTCTCGGACGGGGACTAACTATGGCTACACCTTC
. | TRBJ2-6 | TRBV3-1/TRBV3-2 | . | CASSPWWAGSSGANVLTF | TGTGCCAGCAGTCCCTGGTGGGCTGGGAGCTCTGGGGCCAACGTCCTGACTTTC
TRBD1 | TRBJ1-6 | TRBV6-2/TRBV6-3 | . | CASSRQGADSPLHF | TGTGCCAGCAGTCGACAGGGGGCTGATTCACCCCTCCACTTT
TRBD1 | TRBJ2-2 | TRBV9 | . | CASSPDRATGELFF | TGTGCCAGCAGCCCTGACAGGGCCACCGGGGAGCTGTTTTTT